A single sample is the source of the 26 T cell receptor beta chains below, sequenced in a study of blood T cell repertoires in COVID-19. Measured with immunoSEQ multiplex PCR; TCRdb has only the in-frame clones, and not every one. The profile shows 20,000 to 25,000 clones, nearly 90% of them singletons. The material sequenced was peripheral blood. The receptors stem from a human donor in a cohort sampled during active COVID-19. The donor label of this sample is uncertain.

This chain uses TRBV18 with TRBJ2-7; perhaps TRBD2 as D (6 bases). This CDR3 spans 15 amino acids. Trimming took off 3 bases at V and 0 bases at J, with 12 bases between the two ends. In germline, CDR1 is KGHSH, CDR2 LQKENI. The CDR3 reads CASSPGTGASYEQYF. For the CDR3, the DNA is TGTGCCAGCTCACCCGGGACTGGCGCCTCCTACGAGCAGTACTTC.

The chain links TRBV5-1 to TRBJ2-7; 12 nucleotides line up with TRBD2. Per the germline V gene, CDR1 is SGHRS and CDR2 is YFSETQ. The CDR3 length is 15 residues. V was clipped by 4 bases and J by 7 bases; unmatched bases: 9. The DNA for the CDR3 is TGCGCCAGCAGCCTTCAAGGACTAGCGGGATCTGAGCAGTACTTC. This gives the protein CASSLQGLAGSEQYF.

This chain joins TRBV18 and TRBJ1-1; D unresolved. Germline CDR1 KGHSH, CDR2 LQKENI. This CDR3 comprises 14 residues. V shed 3 bases and J shed 4 bases, with 12 bases lying between them. The CDR3 bases are TGTGCCAGCTCACCGGGCAGAAGTAGCACTGAAGCTTTCTTT. This translates into CASSPGRSSTEAFF.

This clone was picked up one time. The CDR3 reads CAWEPGQGGTDTQYF. CDR3 DNA: TGTGCCTGGGAACCGGGACAGGGGGGAACAGATACGCAGTATTTT. V gene TRBV30 combines with J gene TRBJ2-3; 11 bases line up with TRBD1. From germline, CDR1 is GTSNPN and CDR2 SVGIG (reference sequence). With 5 bases clipped from V and 3 bases from J, the junction kept 7 bases outside the gene matches. The CDR3 extends over 15 amino acids.

The V and J genes are TRBV6-5 and TRBJ2-7; D perhaps matches TRBD2 (7 bases). This CDR3 has 15 amino acids. Trimming took 8 bases from V and 2 from J, leaving 19 bases between them. CDR1 and CDR2 from the germline V gene are MNHEY and SVGAGI. The CDR3 nucleotides read TGTGCCAGCCACGAGGGGGGGGCCCCGACCTACGAGCAGTACTTC. This translates into CASHEGGAPTYEQYF.

The chain links TRBV5-1 to TRBJ2-3, with TRBD2 identical over 11 bases. This CDR3 is built from 15 residues. V lost 5 bases to trimming and J lost 8 bases; unmatched junction nucleotides: 10. The V gene's germline CDR1 is SGHRS and CDR2 YFSETQ. The CDR3 DNA follows: TGCGCCAGCAGTTCCTTAGCGGGAGGGCTGGGTACGCAGTATTTT. Translated, it gives CASSSLAGGLGTQYF.

The rearrangement uses TRBV2 and TRBJ2-7; possibly TRBD1 for D (6 bases). Germline V gene data show CDR1 as SNHLY and CDR2 as FYNNEI. Between the trimmed V and J ends, which lost 6 bases and 3 bases, there was a span of 12 bases. The CDR3 consists of 13 residues. The CDR3 sequence is CASSFGTIYEQYF. As DNA, the CDR3 is TGTGCCAGCAGCTTTGGGACAATCTACGAGCAGTACTTC.

The chain employs TRBV18 and TRBJ2-1; 10 nucleotides line up with TRBD2. Germline CDR1 reads KGHSH; CDR2 reads LQKENI. The CDR3 is made up of 16 amino acids. With 3 bases clipped from V and 8 bases from J, the junction kept 10 bases outside the gene matches. The CDR3 region has the DNA TGTGCCAGCTCACCCCGGGCTAGCGGGAGTGGCGATGAGCAGTTCTTC. Translation: CASSPRASGSGDEQFF.

The chain has TRBV5-1 and TRBJ1-2; D perhaps matches TRBD1 (5 bases). Trimming took 0 bases from V and 4 from J, leaving 10 bases between them. CDR3 length: 14 residues. The germline gives CDR1 SGHRS, CDR2 YFSETQ. CDR3 bases: TGCGCCAGCAGCTTGGCTCAGGGCGGCTATGGCTACACCTTC. Encoded protein: CASSLAQGGYGYTF.

Only a few counts were recorded for this clone. V is TRBV10-3 and J is TRBJ2-1, with 10 bases matching TRBD1. This CDR3 is built from 16 residues. The trim removed 4 bases at V and 5 bases at J, leaving 8 bases unmatched. Germline loops: CDR1 ENHRY, CDR2 SYGVKD. The CDR3 reads CAISGGRQGANNEQFF. CDR3 sequence (DNA): TGTGCCATCAGTGGGGGAAGACAGGGGGCTAACAATGAGCAGTTCTTC.

The chain is built from TRBV4-1 and TRBJ2-7, with 7 bases that match TRBD1. This CDR3 comprises 14 residues. V lost 4 bases, J lost 7 bases, and 10 bases stayed unmatched. Germline values: CDR1 MGHRA, CDR2 YSYEKL. CDR3 nucleotides: TGCGCCAGCAGCCGTGGTAGGGGGCTTCAAGAGCAGTACTTC. As protein: CASSRGRGLQEQYF.

This clone was recorded once. The CDR3 loop reads CASSEYSGTGKETQYF. CDR3 nucleotide sequence: TGTGCCAGCAGTGAATATTCAGGGACAGGGAAAGAGACCCAGTACTTC. The chain employs TRBV25-1 and TRBJ2-5; 9 positions match TRBD1. This CDR3 contains 16 residues. After removal of 0 bases from V and 3 bases from J, the junction contained 5 bases not matched to a gene. Germline assignment: CDR1 MGHDK and CDR2 SYGVNS.

The rearrangement links TRBV7-8 to TRBJ2-3; TRBD1 is a possible D gene (6 bases). The V gene's germline CDR1 is SGHVS and CDR2 FQNEAQ. This CDR3 has 15 amino acids. Trimming removed 5 bases from V and 0 bases from J, with 12 bases in between. The chain's CDR3 is CASSIQGRSTDTQYF. The CDR3 bases are TGTGCCAGCAGCATACAGGGTCGGAGCACAGATACGCAGTATTTT.

The chain combines TRBV28 with TRBJ2-7; TRBD2 agrees at 11 bases. The length of the CDR3 is 14 residues. Trimming took 8 bases from V and 2 from J; bases not matched to a gene: 5. Per germline, CDR1 MDHEN and CDR2 SYDVKM. The CDR3 DNA reads TGTGCCAGCGCCGGGACTAGCGGCCCCTACGAGCAGTACTTC. It is translated as CASAGTSGPYEQYF.

The J gene is TRBJ1-2, the V gene TRBV15, with D perhaps TRBD1 (5 bases). Trimming removed 0 bases at V and 4 bases at J, with 15 bases between. Germline CDR1 reads LNHNV; CDR2 reads YYDKDF (reference sequence). The CDR3 contains 16 residues. This chain's CDR3 is CATSRDRGGKFYGYTF. As DNA, the CDR3 is TGTGCCACCAGCAGAGATAGGGGTGGAAAGTTCTATGGCTACACCTTC.

This clone was found once. CDR3: CATSDYRREDTQYF. CDR3 DNA sequence: TGTGCCACCAGTGATTATAGGCGGGAGGATACGCAGTATTTT. V gene TRBV24-1 combines with J gene TRBJ2-3, with TRBD2 matching over 7 bases. Unmatched junction bases numbered 4, after V lost 2 bases and J lost 6 bases. This CDR3 is 14 amino acids long. Germline CDR1 and CDR2: KGHDR and SFDVKD.

The chain joins TRBV24-1 to TRBJ2-5; 7 bases line up with TRBD1. Germline assignment: CDR1 KGHDR and CDR2 SFDVKD. The CDR3 has 14 amino acids. The V gene end was trimmed by 2 bases and the J gene end by 5 bases; junction bases not matched to a gene: 4. This CDR3 reads CATSDYGTVETQYF. The CDR3 DNA sequence: TGTGCCACCAGTGATTACGGGACAGTGGAGACCCAGTACTTC.

This chain connects TRBV15 to TRBJ1-4, with D possibly TRBD1 on 6 matching bases. This CDR3 region has 13 residues. Germline lookup yields CDR1 LNHNV and CDR2 YYDKDF (reference sequence). The germline V and J ends were trimmed by 5 bases and 14 bases, with 18 bases remaining between them. The CDR3, as DNA: TGTGCCACCAGCTCCGGTGGGGGGGACAATCTGTTTTTT. Its translation is CATSSGGGDNLFF.

The chain is built from TRBV5-4 and TRBJ2-1; 10 bases are shared with TRBD1. CDR1 and CDR2 from the germline V gene are SGHNT and YYREEE (reference sequence). The junction had 9 bases not matched to a gene; V was cut back by 0 bases and J by 9 bases. The CDR3 is 16 amino acids. The CDR3 DNA follows: TGTGCCAGCAGCTTGGATGCGGGACAGGGGAACGGTGAGCAGTTCTTC. Translated: CASSLDAGQGNGEQFF.

This clone was counted once. The V and J genes are TRBV30 and TRBJ2-7; weak D call: TRBD2 (6 bases). CDR1 is GTSNPN, CDR2 SVGIG, per germline (reference sequence). V was clipped by 0 bases and J by 6 bases, with 6 bases between them. The CDR3 consists of 11 residues. The CDR3 loop reads CAWSVGGEQYF. The CDR3 region has the DNA TGTGCCTGGAGTGTGGGGGGCGAGCAGTACTTC.

The genes are TRBV9 and TRBJ2-3; D might be TRBD1 (5 bases). The CDR3 contains 13 residues. Trimming removed 6 bases from V and 0 bases from J, with 8 bases in between. Germline V gene lookup returns CDR1 SGDLS and CDR2 YYNGEE. The CDR3 sequence: CASTQGSTDTQYF. As DNA, the CDR3 is TGTGCCAGCACTCAGGGTAGCACAGATACGCAGTATTTT.

The V gene is TRBV19, the J gene TRBJ2-7, with 10 bases that match TRBD1. With 5 bases clipped from V and 3 bases from J, the junction kept 1 base outside the gene matches. This CDR3 is built from 13 residues. Germline CDR1 LNHDA, CDR2 SQIVND (reference sequence). CDR3 DNA sequence: TGTGCCAGTAGTCGGGACAGGGGCTACGAGCAGTACTTC. Amino acids: CASSRDRGYEQYF.

The genes are TRBV11-2 and TRBJ2-1; no definite D call. This CDR3 has 14 residues. Trimming removed 0 bases at V and 5 bases at J, with 8 bases between. Germline V gene sequence: CDR1 SGHAT, CDR2 FQNNGV. The CDR3 DNA reads TGTGCCAGCAGCTTAGAACGGGTTAACAATGAGCAGTTCTTC. The encoded protein is CASSLERVNNEQFF.

This chain links TRBV10-3 with TRBJ2-5, with 8 bases fitting TRBD2. The germline V gene encodes CDR1 ENHRY and CDR2 SYGVKD. The CDR3 has 17 amino acids. V lost 0 bases and J lost 5; bases outside the gene matches: 11. The CDR3 loop is CAISESTRGRKMETQYF. CDR3 nucleotides: TGTGCCATCAGTGAGTCGACTCGCGGGAGGAAAATGGAGACCCAGTACTTC.

A few counts support this clone. The chain uses TRBV6-5 and TRBJ1-2; 10 nucleotides match TRBD1. The CDR3 extends over 15 amino acids. V gave up 0 bases and J gave up 4 bases; unmatched junction bases: 2. CDR1 and CDR2 from the germline V gene are MNHEY and SVGAGI. The CDR3 coding sequence is TGTGCCAGCAGTTACTCGACAGGGGGCGTCTATGGCTACACCTTC. Its protein is CASSYSTGGVYGYTF.

The V gene is TRBV5-1, the J gene TRBJ2-2; D may be TRBD1 (6 bases). The CDR3 has 15 amino acids. Germline V CDR1 and CDR2: SGHRS, YFSETQ. Deletions cut 4 bases from V and 0 bases from J, with 10 bases between. CDR3 sequence reads: CASSAGTSNTGELFF. CDR3 bases: TGCGCCAGCAGCGCCGGGACATCGAACACCGGGGAGCTGTTTTTT.